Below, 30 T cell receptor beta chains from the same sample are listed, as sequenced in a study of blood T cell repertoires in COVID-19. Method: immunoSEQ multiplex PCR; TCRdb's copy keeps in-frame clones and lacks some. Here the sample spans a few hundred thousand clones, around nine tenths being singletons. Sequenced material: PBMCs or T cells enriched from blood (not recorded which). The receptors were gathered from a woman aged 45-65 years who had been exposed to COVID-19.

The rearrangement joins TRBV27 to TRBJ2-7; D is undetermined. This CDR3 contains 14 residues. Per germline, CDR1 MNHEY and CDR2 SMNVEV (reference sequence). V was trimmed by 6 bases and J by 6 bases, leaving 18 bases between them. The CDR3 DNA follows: TGTGCCAGCAGCCTAGACGGGTCTCGCGGCGAGCAGTACTTC. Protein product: CASSLDGSRGEQYF.

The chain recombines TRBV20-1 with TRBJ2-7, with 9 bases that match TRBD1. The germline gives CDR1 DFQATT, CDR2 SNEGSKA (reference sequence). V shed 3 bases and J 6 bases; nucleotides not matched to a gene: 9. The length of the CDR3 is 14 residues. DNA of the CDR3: TGCAGTGCTAGTATTGGGACAGGGTTGTTCGAGCAGTACTTC. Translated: CSASIGTGLFEQYF.

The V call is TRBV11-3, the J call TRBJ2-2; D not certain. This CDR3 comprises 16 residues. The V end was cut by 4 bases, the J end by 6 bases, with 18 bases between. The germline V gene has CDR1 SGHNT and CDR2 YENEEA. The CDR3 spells CASSSAVWPFAGELFF. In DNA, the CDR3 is TGTGCCAGCAGCTCCGCTGTTTGGCCATTTGCCGGGGAGCTGTTTTTT.

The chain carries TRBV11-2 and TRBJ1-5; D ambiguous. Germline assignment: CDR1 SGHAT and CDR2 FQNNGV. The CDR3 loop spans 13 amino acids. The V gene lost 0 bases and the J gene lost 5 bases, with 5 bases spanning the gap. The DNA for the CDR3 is TGTGCCAGCAGCTTAGATTATGATCAGCCCCAGCATTTT. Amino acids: CASSLDYDQPQHF.

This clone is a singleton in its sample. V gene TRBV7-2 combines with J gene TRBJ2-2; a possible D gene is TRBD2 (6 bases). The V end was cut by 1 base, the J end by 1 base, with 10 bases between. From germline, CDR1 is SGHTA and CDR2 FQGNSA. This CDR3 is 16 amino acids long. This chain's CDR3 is CASSLVVGGNTGELFF. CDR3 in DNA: TGTGCCAGCAGCTTAGTTGTGGGGGGGAACACCGGGGAGCTGTTTTTT.

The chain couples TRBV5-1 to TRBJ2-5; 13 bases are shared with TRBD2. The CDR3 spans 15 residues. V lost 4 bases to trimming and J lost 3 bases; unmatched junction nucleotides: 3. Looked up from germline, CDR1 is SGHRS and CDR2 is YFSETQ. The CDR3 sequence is CASSRGTSGEETQYF. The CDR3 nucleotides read TGCGCCAGCAGCCGCGGGACTAGCGGGGAAGAGACCCAGTACTTC. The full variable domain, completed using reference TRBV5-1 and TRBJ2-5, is KAGVTQTPRYLIKTRGQQVTLSCSPISGHRSVSWYQQTPGQGLQFLFEYFSETQRNKGNFPGRFSGRQFSNSRSEMNVSTLELGDSALYLCASSRGTSGEETQYFGPGTRLLVL.

In DNA form, the CDR3 reads TGTGCCAGCAGTCCCGACAGGGGAATTAACTATGGCTACACCTTC. Protein: CASSPDRGINYGYTF. The J gene is TRBJ1-2, the V gene TRBV27; the match to TRBD1 covers 8 bases. The V segment lost 5 bases and the J segment 1 base; nucleotides outside the gene matches: 6. Per germline, CDR1 MNHEY and CDR2 SMNVEV (reference sequence). The CDR3 is 15 residues long.

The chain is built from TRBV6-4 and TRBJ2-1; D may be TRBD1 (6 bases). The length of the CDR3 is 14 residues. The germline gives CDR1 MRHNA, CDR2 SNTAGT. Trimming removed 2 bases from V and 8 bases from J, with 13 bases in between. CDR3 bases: TGTGCCAGCAGTGACGGATGGGGGCGGGATGAGCAGTTCTTC. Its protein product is CASSDGWGRDEQFF.

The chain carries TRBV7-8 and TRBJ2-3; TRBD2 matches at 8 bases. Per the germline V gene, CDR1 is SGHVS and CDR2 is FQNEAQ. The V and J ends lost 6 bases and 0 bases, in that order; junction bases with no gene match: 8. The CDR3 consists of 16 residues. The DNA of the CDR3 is TGTGCCAGCAGGCCAGCAGAGCGGGGGAGCACAGATACGCAGTATTTT. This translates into CASRPAERGSTDTQYF. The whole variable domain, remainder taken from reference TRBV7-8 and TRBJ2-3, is GAGVSQSPRYKVAKRGQDVALRCDPISGHVSLFWYQQALGQGPEFLTYFQNEAQLDKSGLPSDRFFAERPEGSVSTLKIQRTQQEDSAVYLCASRPAERGSTDTQYFGPGTRLTVL.

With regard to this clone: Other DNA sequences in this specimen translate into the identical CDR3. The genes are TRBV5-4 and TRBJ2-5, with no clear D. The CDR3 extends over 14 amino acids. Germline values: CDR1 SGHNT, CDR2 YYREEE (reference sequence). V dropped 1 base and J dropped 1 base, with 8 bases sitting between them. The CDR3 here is CASSLPGSQETQYF. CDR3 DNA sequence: TGTGCCAGCAGCTTGCCCGGTAGCCAAGAGACCCAGTACTTC.

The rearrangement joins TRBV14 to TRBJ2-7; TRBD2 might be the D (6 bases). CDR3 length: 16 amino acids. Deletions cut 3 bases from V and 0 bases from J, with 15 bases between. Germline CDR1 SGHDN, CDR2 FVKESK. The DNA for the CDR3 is TGTGCCAGCAGCCAGCTGCACAGGAGGGCCTCCTACGAGCAGTACTTC. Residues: CASSQLHRRASYEQYF.

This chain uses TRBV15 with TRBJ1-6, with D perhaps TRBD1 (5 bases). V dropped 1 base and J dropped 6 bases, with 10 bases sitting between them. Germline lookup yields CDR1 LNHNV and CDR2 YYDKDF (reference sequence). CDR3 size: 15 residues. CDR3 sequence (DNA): TGTGCCACCAGCAGAGGCGGGGACGGTAATTCACCCCTCCACTTT. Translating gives CATSRGGDGNSPLHF.

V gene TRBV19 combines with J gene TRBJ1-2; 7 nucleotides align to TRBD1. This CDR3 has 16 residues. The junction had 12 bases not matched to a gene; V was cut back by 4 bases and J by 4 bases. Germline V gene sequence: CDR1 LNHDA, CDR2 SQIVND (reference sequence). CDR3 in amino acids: CASSTSGTEFLYGYTF. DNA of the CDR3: TGTGCCAGTAGTACCTCCGGGACAGAATTTCTCTATGGCTACACCTTC.

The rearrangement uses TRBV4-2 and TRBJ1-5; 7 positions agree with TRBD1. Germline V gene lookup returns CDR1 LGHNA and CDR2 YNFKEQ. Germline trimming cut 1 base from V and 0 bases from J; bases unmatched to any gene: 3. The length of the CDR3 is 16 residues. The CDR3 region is CASSQGDSHSNQPQHF. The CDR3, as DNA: TGTGCCAGCAGCCAAGGGGACAGCCATAGCAATCAGCCCCAGCATTTT.

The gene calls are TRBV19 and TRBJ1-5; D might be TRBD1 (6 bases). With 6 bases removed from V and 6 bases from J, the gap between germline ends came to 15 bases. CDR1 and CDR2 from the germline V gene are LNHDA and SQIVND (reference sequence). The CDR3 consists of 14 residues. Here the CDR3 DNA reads TGTGCCAGTAGCCTTACAGGGTCCGGTCAGCCCCAGCATTTT. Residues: CASSLTGSGQPQHF. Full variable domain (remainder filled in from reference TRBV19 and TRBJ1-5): DGGITQSPKYLFRKEGQNVTLSCEQNLNHDAMYWYRQDPGQGLRLIYYSQIVNDFQKGDIAEGYSVSREKKESFPLTVTSAQKNPTAFYLCASSLTGSGQPQHFGDGTRLSIL.

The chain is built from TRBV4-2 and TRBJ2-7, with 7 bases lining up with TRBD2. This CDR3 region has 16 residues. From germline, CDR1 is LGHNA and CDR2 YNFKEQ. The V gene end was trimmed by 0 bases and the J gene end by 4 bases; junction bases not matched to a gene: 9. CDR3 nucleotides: TGTGCCAGCAGCCAAGAAGGGGCTCGCGGGGGTTACGAGCAGTACTTC. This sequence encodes CASSQEGARGGYEQYF.

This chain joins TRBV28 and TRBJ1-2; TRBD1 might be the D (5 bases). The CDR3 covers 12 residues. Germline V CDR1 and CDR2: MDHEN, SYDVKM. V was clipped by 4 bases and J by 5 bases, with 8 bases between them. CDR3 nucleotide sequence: TGTGCCAGCAGTTCGGGGGGATATGGCTACACCTTC. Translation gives CASSSGGYGYTF.

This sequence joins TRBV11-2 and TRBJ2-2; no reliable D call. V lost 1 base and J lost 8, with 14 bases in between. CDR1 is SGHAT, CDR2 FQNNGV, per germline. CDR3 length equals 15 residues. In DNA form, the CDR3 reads TGTGCCAGCAGCTTAGGCGATACGCGGAGTGGGGAGCTGTTTTTT. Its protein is CASSLGDTRSGELFF. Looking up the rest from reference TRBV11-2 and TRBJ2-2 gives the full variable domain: EAGVAQSPRYKIIEKRQSVAFWCNPISGHATLYWYQQILGQGPKLLIQFQNNGVVDDSQLPKDRFSAERLKGVDSTLKIQPAKLEDSAVYLCASSLGDTRSGELFFGEGSRLTVL.

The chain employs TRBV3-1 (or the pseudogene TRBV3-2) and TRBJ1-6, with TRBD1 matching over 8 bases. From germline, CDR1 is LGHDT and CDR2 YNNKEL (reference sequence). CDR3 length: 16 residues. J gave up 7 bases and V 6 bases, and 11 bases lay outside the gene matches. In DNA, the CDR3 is TGTGCCAGCAGTCTTCTTAGACAGGGGAAAAATTCACCCCTCCACTTT. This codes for CASSLLRQGKNSPLHF.

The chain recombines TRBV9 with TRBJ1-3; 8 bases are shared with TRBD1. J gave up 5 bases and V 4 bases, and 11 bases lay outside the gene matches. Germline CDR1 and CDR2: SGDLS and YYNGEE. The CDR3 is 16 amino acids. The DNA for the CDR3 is TGTGCCAGCAGCACGTCAGGGGGCTGGGGAAGAAACACCATATATTTT. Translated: CASSTSGGWGRNTIYF.

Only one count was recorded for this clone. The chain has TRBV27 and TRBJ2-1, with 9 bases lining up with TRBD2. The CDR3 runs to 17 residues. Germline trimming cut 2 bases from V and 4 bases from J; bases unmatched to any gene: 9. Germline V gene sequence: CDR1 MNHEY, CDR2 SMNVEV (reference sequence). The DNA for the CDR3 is TGTGCCAGCAGTTTAGCTCTAGCGGGGAGAGGGTACAATGAGCAGTTCTTC. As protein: CASSLALAGRGYNEQFF.

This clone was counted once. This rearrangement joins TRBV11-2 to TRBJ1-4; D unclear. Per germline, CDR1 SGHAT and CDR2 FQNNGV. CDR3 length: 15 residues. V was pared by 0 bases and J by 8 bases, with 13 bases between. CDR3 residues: CASSLEQTINEKLFF. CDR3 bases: TGTGCCAGCAGCTTAGAGCAGACAATTAACGAAAAACTGTTTTTT.

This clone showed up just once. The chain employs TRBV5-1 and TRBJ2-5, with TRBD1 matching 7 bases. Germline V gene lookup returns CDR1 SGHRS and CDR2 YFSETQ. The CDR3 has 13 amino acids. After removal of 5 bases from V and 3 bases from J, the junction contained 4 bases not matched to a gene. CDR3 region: CASRITGEETQYF. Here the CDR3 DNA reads TGCGCCAGCAGAATAACAGGGGAAGAGACCCAGTACTTC.

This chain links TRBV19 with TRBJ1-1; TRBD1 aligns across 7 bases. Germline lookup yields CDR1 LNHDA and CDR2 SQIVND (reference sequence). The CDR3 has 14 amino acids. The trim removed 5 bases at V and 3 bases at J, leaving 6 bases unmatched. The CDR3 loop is CASSAQGSYTEAFF. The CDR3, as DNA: TGTGCCAGTAGTGCACAGGGGTCTTACACTGAAGCTTTCTTT. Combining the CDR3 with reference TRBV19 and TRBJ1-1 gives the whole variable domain DGGITQSPKYLFRKEGQNVTLSCEQNLNHDAMYWYRQDPGQGLRLIYYSQIVNDFQKGDIAEGYSVSREKKESFPLTVTSAQKNPTAFYLCASSAQGSYTEAFFGQGTRLTVV.

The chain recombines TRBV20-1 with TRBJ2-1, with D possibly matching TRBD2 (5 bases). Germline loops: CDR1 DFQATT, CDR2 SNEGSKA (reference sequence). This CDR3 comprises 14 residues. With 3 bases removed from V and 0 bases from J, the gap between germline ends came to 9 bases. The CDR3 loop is CSASEGSSYNEQFF. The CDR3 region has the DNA TGCAGTGCTAGTGAAGGGAGCTCCTACAATGAGCAGTTCTTC.

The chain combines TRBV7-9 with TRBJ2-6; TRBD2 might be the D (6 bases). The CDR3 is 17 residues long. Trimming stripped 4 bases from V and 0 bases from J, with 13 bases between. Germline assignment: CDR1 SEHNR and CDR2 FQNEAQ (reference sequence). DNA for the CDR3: TGTGCCAGCAGCTCCCGGGACTGGGTCTCTGGGGCCAACGTCCTGACTTTC. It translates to CASSSRDWVSGANVLTF.

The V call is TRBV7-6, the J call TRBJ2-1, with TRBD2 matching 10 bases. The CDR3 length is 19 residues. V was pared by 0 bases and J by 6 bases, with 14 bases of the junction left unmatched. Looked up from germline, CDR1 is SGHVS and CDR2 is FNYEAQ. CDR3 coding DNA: TGTGCCAGCAGCTTAGCGTCGGGTAGAGCGGGGGGGCCTTCCAATGAGCAGTTCTTC. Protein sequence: CASSLASGRAGGPSNEQFF. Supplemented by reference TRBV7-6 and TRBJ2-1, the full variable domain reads GAGVSQSPRYKVTKRGQDVALRCDPISGHVSLYWYRQALGQGPEFLTYFNYEAQQDKSGLPNDRFSAERPEGSISTLTIQRTEQRDSAMYRCASSLASGRAGGPSNEQFFGPGTRLTVL.

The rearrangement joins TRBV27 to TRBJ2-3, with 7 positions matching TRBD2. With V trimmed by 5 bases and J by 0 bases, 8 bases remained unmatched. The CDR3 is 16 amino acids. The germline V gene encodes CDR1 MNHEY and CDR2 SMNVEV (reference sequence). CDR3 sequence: CASSRIAGLSTDTQYF. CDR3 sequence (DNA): TGTGCCAGCAGTCGAATAGCGGGCCTGAGCACAGATACGCAGTATTTT.

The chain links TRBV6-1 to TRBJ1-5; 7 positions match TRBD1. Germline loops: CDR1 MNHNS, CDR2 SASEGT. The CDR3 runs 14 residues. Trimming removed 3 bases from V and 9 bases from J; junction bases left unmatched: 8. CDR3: CASSDIDRDRPQHF. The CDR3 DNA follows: TGTGCCAGCAGTGACATAGACAGGGATAGGCCCCAGCATTTT.

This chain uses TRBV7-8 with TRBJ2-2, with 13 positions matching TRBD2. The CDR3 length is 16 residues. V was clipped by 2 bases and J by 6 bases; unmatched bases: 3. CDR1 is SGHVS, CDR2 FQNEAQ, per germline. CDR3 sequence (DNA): TGTGCCAGCAGCTTACTACTAGCGGGGGGGCCCGGGGAGCTGTTTTTT. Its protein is CASSLLLAGGPGELFF.